This T cell receptor beta chain was documented in a study of Tregs in tolerant kidney transplant recipients. General study results and limits: Nucleotide sequences could not be compared across some patients' samples due to primer changes.

Clones were sequenced by immunoSEQ multiplex PCR, and TCRdb holds only the in-frame ones, with some missing. The sample includes approximately 75,000 clones, approximately 90% of them seen just once. Thawed PBMCs were FACS-sorted into unstimulated CD4+CD25+CD127- regulatory T cells, CD4+CD25- non-regulatory cells, CD4 and CD8 cells. The CDR3 consists of 17 residues. Germline CDR1 reads SGDLS; CDR2 reads YYNGEE. With V trimmed by 2 bases and J by 5 bases, 11 bases remained unmatched. This clone has only one observation. Its specificity is not known. This material consisted of Tregs from blood, taken before the transplant. This receptor was identified in a human donor who received a combined kidney and bone marrow transplant. The chain uses TRBV9 and TRBJ2-3; 10 positions match TRBD2. CDR3 in amino acids: CASSVGSSGSGGDTQYF. CDR3 sequence (DNA): TGTGCCAGCAGCGTGGGATCTAGCGGGAGTGGTGGAGATACGCAGTATTTT.